This T cell receptor (beta chain) was observed in a study of technical replicates of blood from a handful of donors. Germline trimming cut 4 bases from V and 0 bases from J; bases unmatched to any gene: 3. Per germline, CDR1 SGDLS and CDR2 YYNGEE. This CDR3 contains 16 residues. Profiling relied on immunoSEQ multiplex PCR, and the TCRdb table lists in-frame clones only, not all of them. The sample carries approximately 70,000 clones, around 96% recorded once. The clonotype comes from a human donor in good health. The rearrangement uses TRBV9 and TRBJ2-7; 14 bases agree with TRBD2. Specimen: T cells isolated from PBMCs. The DNA for the CDR3 is TGTGCCAGCAGCACGGGACTAGCGGGAGTCTCCTACGAGCAGTACTTC. Its protein is CASSTGLAGVSYEQYF.